Following are 14 T cell receptor beta chains from one sample sequenced in a study of blood T cell repertoires in COVID-19. The data were produced by immunoSEQ multiplex PCR, yet TCRdb's version contains in-frame clones alone and is incomplete. The repertoire includes fewer than 250,000 clones, around 80% of them detected once, and roughly a tenth sits in the top ten. Input material: peripheral blood. The receptors come from a woman older than 75 with COVID-19, enrolled during active disease.

CDR3: CASSHTGGIYGYTF. In DNA form, the CDR3 reads TGTGCCAGCAGTCACACAGGGGGGATATATGGCTACACCTTC. This chain connects TRBV25-1 to TRBJ1-2; TRBD1 agrees at 8 bases. The V segment lost 5 bases and the J segment 5 bases; nucleotides outside the gene matches: 7. Germline CDR1 and CDR2: MGHDK and SYGVNS. This CDR3 region has 14 residues.

This clone occurred once. The J gene is TRBJ1-1, the V gene TRBV6-2 or TRBV6-3; tentative D call: TRBD1 (5 bases). V was cut by 4 bases and J by 5 bases, with 8 bases left in between. CDR3 length: 12 residues. Germline loops: CDR1 MNHEY, CDR2 SVGEGT. The DNA of the CDR3 is TGTGCCAGCAGTTGGGGGAGGACTGAAGCTTTCTTT. It translates to CASSWGRTEAFF.

The chain recombines TRBV30 with TRBJ1-5; TRBD1 matches at 8 bases. CDR1 is GTSNPN and CDR2 is SVGIG in the germline V gene (reference sequence). J lost 6 bases, V lost 2 bases, and 6 bases had no gene match. CDR3 size: 14 residues. In DNA, the CDR3 is TGTGCCTGGAGTTTGCAGGGGGCCGGTCAGCCCCAGCATTTT. It encodes CAWSLQGAGQPQHF. The variable domain in full, with the rest retrieved from reference TRBV30 and TRBJ1-5, is SQTIHQWPATLVQPVGSPLSLECTVEGTSNPNLYWYRQAAGRGLQLLFYSVGIGQISSEVPQNLSASRPQDRQFILSSKKLLLSDSGFYLCAWSLQGAGQPQHFGDGTRLSIL.

The chain links TRBV11-2 to TRBJ2-1; 8 bases align to TRBD2. Germline V gene data show CDR1 as SGHAT and CDR2 as FQNNGV. The junction had 8 bases not matched to a gene; V was cut back by 0 bases and J by 4 bases. The CDR3 has 17 amino acids. CDR3 sequence (DNA): TGTGCCAGCAGCTTAGATTTGGTCGGGGGGGCATACAATGAGCAGTTCTTC. Translating it yields CASSLDLVGGAYNEQFF. Full variable domain (outside the CDR3, taken from reference TRBV11-2 and TRBJ2-1): EAGVAQSPRYKIIEKRQSVAFWCNPISGHATLYWYQQILGQGPKLLIQFQNNGVVDDSQLPKDRFSAERLKGVDSTLKIQPAKLEDSAVYLCASSLDLVGGAYNEQFFGPGTRLTVL.

The chain recombines TRBV5-1 with TRBJ1-5; 10 positions agree with TRBD1. Germline lookup yields CDR1 SGHRS and CDR2 YFSETQ. The CDR3 contains 14 residues. The J segment lost 9 bases and the V segment lost 2 bases, leaving 5 bases of the junction unmatched. The CDR3 here is CASSFGTGELPQHF. The CDR3 bases are TGCGCCAGCAGCTTTGGGACAGGGGAGTTGCCCCAGCATTTT.

The CDR3 DNA follows: TGCGCCAGCTCTGGTGGACAGGGGTCCTACGAGCAGTACTTC. Its translation is CASSGGQGSYEQYF. This chain uses TRBV5-1 with TRBJ2-7; 9 bases are a match to TRBD1. Looked up from germline, CDR1 is SGHRS and CDR2 is YFSETQ. J lost 1 base, V lost 7 bases, and 6 bases had no gene match. The CDR3 sequence is 14 residues long.

The CDR3 here is CASSMARTRFNSPLHF. The CDR3 DNA reads as TGTGCCAGTAGTATGGCCCGGACAAGATTTAATTCACCCCTCCACTTT. This sequence joins TRBV19 and TRBJ1-6, with TRBD1 as a possible D gene (5 bases). The CDR3 loop spans 16 amino acids. Germline CDR1 LNHDA, CDR2 SQIVND (reference sequence). Deletions cut 3 bases from V and 6 bases from J, with 15 bases between.

This chain joins TRBV28 and TRBJ2-3; 7 bases line up with TRBD2. The CDR3 is 14 residues long. CDR1 MDHEN and CDR2 SYDVKM come from the germline V gene. V shed 6 bases, J shed 2 bases, and the junction held 5 bases outside the gene matches. The CDR3 reads CASSLAANTDTQYF. The DNA for the CDR3 is TGTGCCAGCAGCCTAGCGGCGAACACAGATACGCAGTATTTT.

This clone is a singleton in its sample. V usage is TRBV28 and J usage is TRBJ1-5; 7 nucleotides agree with TRBD1. From germline, CDR1 is MDHEN and CDR2 SYDVKM. The CDR3 has 15 amino acids. V lost 6 bases to trimming and J lost 6 bases; unmatched junction nucleotides: 11. CDR3: CASSLDRVMFQPQHF. CDR3 sequence (DNA): TGTGCCAGCAGCCTCGACAGGGTAATGTTTCAGCCCCAGCATTTT.

V and J are TRBV19 and TRBJ1-2; 8 nucleotides agree with TRBD1. The J segment lost 8 bases and the V segment lost 3 bases, leaving 11 bases of the junction unmatched. Germline assignment: CDR1 LNHDA and CDR2 SQIVND (reference sequence). The CDR3 consists of 15 residues. The CDR3 DNA sequence: TGTGCCAGTAGTATTCTGCCCGGACAGGGAGAAGGCTACACCTTC. It encodes CASSILPGQGEGYTF.

The chain uses TRBV28 and TRBJ2-1; D is ambiguous. With 6 bases removed from V and 7 bases from J, the gap between germline ends came to 13 bases. The CDR3 contains 13 residues. Germline CDR1 is MDHEN and CDR2 is SYDVKM. CDR3 DNA: TGTGCCAGCAGGGCCCGGGTATCGAATGAGCAGTTCTTC. Translating gives CASRARVSNEQFF.

CDR3 sequence reads: CASSQGFREQGVSGNTIYF. The DNA of the CDR3 is TGCGCCAGCAGCCAAGGGTTCAGGGAGCAGGGGGTCTCTGGAAACACCATATATTTT. The chain employs TRBV4-1 and TRBJ1-3; 7 bases align to TRBD1. The germline gives CDR1 MGHRA, CDR2 YSYEKL. V was pared by 1 base and J by 0 bases, with 12 bases of the junction left unmatched. This CDR3 has 19 residues.

The DNA for the CDR3 is TGCGCCAGCCAAGGGGGAAACACTGAAGCTTTCTTT. It translates to CASQGGNTEAFF. The rearrangement links TRBV10-1 to TRBJ1-1; perhaps TRBD1 as D (6 bases). CDR3 length: 12 residues. The V end lost 8 bases, the J end lost 2 bases, and 9 bases lay between the germline ends. Per germline, CDR1 WNHNN and CDR2 SYGVQD (reference sequence).

The chain has TRBV18 and TRBJ2-7; weak D call: TRBD2 (6 bases). Trimming removed 5 bases from V and 6 bases from J, with 14 bases in between. Per germline, CDR1 KGHSH and CDR2 LQKENI. This CDR3 is built from 13 residues. The CDR3 protein is CASSAGTLGEQYF. CDR3 nucleotide sequence: TGTGCCAGCTCAGCCGGGACTCTTGGCGAGCAGTACTTC.